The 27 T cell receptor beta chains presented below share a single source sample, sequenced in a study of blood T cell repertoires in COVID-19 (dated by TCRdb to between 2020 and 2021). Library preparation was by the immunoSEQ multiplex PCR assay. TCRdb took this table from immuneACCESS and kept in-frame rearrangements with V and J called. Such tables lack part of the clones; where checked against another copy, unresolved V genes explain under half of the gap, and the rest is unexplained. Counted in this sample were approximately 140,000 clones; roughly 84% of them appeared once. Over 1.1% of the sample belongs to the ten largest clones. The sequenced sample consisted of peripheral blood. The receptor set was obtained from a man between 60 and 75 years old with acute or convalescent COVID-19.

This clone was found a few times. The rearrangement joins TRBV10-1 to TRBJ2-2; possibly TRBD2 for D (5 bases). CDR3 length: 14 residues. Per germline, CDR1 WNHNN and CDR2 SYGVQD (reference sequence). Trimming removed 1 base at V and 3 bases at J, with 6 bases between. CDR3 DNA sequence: TGCGCCAGCAGTGAGTGGGGAGACACCGGGGAGCTGTTTTTT. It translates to CASSEWGDTGELFF.

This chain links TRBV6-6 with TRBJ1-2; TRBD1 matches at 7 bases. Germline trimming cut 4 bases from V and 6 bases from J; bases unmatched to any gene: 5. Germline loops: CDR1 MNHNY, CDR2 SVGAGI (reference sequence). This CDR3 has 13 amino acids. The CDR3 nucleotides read TGTGCCAGCAGTTCGGACAGGACTAATGGCTACACCTTC. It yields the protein CASSSDRTNGYTF.

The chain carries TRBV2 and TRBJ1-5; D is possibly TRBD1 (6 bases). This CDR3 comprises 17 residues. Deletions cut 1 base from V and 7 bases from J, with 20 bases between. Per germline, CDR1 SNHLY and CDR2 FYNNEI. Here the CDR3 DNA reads TGTGCCAGCAGTGAAGTGGCAGGGGACTTAGCGGGGCAGCCCCAGCATTTT. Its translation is CASSEVAGDLAGQPQHF.

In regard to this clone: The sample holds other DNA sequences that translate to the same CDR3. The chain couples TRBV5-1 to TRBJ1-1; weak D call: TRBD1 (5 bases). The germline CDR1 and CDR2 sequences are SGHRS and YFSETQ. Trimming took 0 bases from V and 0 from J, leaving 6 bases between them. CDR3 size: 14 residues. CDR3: CASSLGQMNTEAFF. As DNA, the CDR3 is TGCGCCAGCAGCTTGGGACAGATGAACACTGAAGCTTTCTTT.

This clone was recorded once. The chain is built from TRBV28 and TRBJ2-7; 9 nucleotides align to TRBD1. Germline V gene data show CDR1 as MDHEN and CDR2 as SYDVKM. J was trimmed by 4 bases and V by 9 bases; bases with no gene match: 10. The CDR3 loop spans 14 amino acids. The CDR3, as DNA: TGTGCCAGTCTGGGACAGGGCCCCGGGTACGAGCAGTACTTC. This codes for CASLGQGPGYEQYF.

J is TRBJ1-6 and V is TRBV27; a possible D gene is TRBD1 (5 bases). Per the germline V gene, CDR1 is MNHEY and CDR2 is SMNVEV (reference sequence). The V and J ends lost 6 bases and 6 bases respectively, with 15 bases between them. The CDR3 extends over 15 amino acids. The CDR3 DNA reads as TGTGCCAGCAGACCTCCGGACAAAACTAATTCACCCCTCCACTTT. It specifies CASRPPDKTNSPLHF.

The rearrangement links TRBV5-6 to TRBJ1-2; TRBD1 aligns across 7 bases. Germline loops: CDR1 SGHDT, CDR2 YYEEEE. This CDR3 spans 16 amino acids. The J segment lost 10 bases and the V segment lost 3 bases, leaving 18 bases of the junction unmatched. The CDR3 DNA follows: TGTGCCAGCAGCTCGACGACACCCATCGGACAGGAGAACTACACCTTC. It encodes CASSSTTPIGQENYTF. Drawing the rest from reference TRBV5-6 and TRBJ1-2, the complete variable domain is DAGVTQSPTHLIKTRGQQVTLRCSPKSGHDTVSWYQQALGQGPQFIFQYYEEEERQRGNFPDRFSGHQFPNYSSELNVNALLLGDSALYLCASSSTTPIGQENYTFGSGTRLTVV.

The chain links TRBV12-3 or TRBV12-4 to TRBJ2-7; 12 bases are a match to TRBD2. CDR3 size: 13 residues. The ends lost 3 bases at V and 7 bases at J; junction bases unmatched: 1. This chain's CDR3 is CASSFGLAGEQYF. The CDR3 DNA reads TGTGCCAGCAGTTTTGGACTAGCGGGGGAGCAGTACTTC.

The CDR3: CATSEAGTSGRKRGEQFF. The CDR3 coding sequence is TGTGCCACCAGTGAGGCCGGGACTAGCGGGAGAAAGAGAGGCGAGCAGTTCTTC. J is TRBJ2-1 and V is TRBV24-1; 14 bases are shared with TRBD2. CDR3 length: 18 residues. Germline V gene lookup returns CDR1 KGHDR and CDR2 SFDVKD. Germline trimming cut 4 bases from V and 10 bases from J; bases unmatched to any gene: 14.

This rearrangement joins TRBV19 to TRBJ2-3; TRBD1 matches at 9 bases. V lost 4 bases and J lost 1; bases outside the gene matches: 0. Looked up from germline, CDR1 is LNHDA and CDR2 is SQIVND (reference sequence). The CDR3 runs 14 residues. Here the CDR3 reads CASSRDRGTDTQYF. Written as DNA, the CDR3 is TGTGCCAGTAGTAGGGACAGGGGCACAGATACGCAGTATTTT.

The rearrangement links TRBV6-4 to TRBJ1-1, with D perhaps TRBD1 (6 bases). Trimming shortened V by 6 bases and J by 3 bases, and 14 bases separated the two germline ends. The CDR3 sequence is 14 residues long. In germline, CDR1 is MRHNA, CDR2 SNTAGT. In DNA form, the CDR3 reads TGTGCCAGCAGGAGGGGGGGAGAGGACACTGAAGCTTTCTTT. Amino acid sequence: CASRRGGEDTEAFF.

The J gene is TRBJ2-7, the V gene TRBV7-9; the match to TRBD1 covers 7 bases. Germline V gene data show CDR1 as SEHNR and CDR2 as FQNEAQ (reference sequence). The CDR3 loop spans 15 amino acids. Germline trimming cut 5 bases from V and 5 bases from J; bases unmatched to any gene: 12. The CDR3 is CASSLGTAPLHEQYF. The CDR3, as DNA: TGTGCCAGCAGCCTGGGGACAGCCCCTCTTCACGAGCAGTACTTC.

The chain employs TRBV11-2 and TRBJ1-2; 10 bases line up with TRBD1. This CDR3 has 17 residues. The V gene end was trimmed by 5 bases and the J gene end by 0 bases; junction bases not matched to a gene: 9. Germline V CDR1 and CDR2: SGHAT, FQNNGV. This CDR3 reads CASSRRDRGPPNYGYTF. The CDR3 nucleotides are TGTGCCAGCAGCCGTCGGGACAGGGGACCTCCTAACTATGGCTACACCTTC.

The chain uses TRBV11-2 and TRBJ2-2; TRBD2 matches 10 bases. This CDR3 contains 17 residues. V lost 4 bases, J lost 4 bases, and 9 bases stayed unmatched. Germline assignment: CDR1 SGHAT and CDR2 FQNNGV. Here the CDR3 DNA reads TGTGCCAGCAGCTCAAGGGTTTTAGCGGGAGGCACCGGGGAGCTGTTTTTT. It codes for CASSSRVLAGGTGELFF.

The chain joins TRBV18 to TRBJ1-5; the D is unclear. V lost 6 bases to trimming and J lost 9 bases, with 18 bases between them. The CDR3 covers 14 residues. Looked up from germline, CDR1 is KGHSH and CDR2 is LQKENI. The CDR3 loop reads CASSLGSPLGPQHF. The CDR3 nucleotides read TGTGCCAGCTCCCTGGGCAGTCCCCTTGGGCCCCAGCATTTT.

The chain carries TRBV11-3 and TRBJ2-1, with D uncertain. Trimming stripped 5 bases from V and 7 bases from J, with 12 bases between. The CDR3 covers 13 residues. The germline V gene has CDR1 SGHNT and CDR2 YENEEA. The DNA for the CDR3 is TGTGCCAGCAGCCCAACTTCTAGGAATGAGCAGTTCTTC. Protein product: CASSPTSRNEQFF.

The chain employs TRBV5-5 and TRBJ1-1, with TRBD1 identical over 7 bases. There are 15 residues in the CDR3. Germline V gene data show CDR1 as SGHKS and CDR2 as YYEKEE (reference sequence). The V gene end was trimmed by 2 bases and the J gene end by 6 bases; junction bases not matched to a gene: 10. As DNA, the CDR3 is TGTGCCAGCAGCTTAAGACAGGGACCCCAAGCTGAAGCTTTCTTT. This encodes CASSLRQGPQAEAFF.

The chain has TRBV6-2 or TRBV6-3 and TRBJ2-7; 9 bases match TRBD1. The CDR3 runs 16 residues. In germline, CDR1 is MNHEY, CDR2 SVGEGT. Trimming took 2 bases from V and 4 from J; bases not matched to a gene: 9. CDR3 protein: CASSYIAGTGLYEQYF. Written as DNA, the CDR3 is TGTGCCAGCAGTTACATTGCCGGGACAGGGCTGTACGAGCAGTACTTC.

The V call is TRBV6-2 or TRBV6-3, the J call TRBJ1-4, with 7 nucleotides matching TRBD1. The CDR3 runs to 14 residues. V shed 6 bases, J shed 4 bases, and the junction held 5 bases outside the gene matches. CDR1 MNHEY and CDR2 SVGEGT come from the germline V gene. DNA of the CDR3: TGTGCCAGCAGCCCGACAGGGAATAATGAAAAACTGTTTTTT. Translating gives CASSPTGNNEKLFF.

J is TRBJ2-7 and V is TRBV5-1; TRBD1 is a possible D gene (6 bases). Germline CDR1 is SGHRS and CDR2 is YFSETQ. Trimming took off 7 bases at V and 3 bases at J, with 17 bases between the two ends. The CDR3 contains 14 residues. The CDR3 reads CASRDTRGLYEQYF. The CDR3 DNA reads TGCGCCAGCCGGGACACCAGAGGACTCTACGAGCAGTACTTC.

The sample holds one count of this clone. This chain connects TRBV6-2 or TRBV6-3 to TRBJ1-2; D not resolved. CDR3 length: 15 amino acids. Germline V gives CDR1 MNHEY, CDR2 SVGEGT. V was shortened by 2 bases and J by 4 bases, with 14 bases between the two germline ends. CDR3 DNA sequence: TGTGCCAGCAGTTACGCGGCAAGGGAGGGCTATGGCTACACCTTC. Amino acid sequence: CASSYAAREGYGYTF.

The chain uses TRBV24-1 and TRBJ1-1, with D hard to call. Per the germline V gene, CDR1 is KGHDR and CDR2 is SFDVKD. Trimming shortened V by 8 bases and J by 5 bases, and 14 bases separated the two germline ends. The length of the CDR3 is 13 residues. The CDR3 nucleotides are TGTGCCACCATGGATCCCGGGAGGACTGAAGCTTTCTTT. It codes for CATMDPGRTEAFF.

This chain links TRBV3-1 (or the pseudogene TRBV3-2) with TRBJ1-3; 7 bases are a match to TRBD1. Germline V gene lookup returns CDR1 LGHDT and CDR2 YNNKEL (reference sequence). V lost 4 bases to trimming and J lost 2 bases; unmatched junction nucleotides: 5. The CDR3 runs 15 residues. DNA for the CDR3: TGTGCCAGCAGCCTGTGGACAGGAACTGGAAACACCATATATTTT. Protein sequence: CASSLWTGTGNTIYF.

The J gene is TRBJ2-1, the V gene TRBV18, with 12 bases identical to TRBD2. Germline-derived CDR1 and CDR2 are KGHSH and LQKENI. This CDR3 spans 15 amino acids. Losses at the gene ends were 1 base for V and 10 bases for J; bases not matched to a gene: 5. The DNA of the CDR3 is TGTGCCAGCTCACCACGTCTAGCGGGAGGGGCCGAGCAGTTCTTC. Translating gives CASSPRLAGGAEQFF.

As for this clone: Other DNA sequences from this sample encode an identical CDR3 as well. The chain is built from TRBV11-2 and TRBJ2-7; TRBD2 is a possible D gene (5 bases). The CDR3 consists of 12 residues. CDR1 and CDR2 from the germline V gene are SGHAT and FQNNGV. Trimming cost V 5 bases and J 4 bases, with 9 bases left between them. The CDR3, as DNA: TGTGCCAGCAGCCCCAGCGGTTACGAGCAGTACTTC. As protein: CASSPSGYEQYF. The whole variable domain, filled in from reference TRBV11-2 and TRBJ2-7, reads EAGVAQSPRYKIIEKRQSVAFWCNPISGHATLYWYQQILGQGPKLLIQFQNNGVVDDSQLPKDRFSAERLKGVDSTLKIQPAKLEDSAVYLCASSPSGYEQYFGPGTRLTVT.

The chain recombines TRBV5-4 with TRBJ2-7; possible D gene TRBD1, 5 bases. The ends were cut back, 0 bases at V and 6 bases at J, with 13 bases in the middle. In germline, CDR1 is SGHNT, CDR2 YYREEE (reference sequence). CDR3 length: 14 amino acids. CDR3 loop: CASSLERGWAEQYF. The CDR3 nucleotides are TGTGCCAGCAGCTTGGAAAGGGGTTGGGCCGAGCAGTACTTC.

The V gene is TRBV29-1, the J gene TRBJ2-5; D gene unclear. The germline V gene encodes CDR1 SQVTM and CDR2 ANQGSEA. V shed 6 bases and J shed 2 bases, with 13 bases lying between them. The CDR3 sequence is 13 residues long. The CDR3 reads CSVNPDNQETQYF. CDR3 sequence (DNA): TGCAGCGTCAACCCTGACAATCAAGAGACCCAGTACTTC.